These T cell receptor beta chains were read from a single sample in a study of CD8 T cells in ankylosing spondylitis. TCRdb re-analysed the 5' RACE reads in MiXCR, keeping a single row per CDR3 protein. The sample shows a few hundred thousand distinct CDR3 sequences, 20% to 25% of them seen only once. Specimen: blood, either unsorted or a sorted T cell fraction (not recorded which). The receptor set was obtained from a male donor with ankylosing spondylitis. Each CDR3 is given with its conserved first and last residue. A D gene is named only where the DNA matches it firmly. Not all rows give a size; the values are once, few, many and, for expanded clones, a class.

>16|TRBJ2-5|TRBV12-3/TRBV12-4|NA|TRBD2
CASRQILAGNQETQYF
TGTGCCAGCAGACAAATACTAGCGGGAAACCAAGAGACCCAGTACTTC
>15|TRBJ2-3|TRBV20-1|NA|NA
CSASGGLVETDTQYF
TGCAGTGCTAGTGGGGGACTGGTGGAAACAGATACGCAGTATTTT
>13|TRBJ2-1|TRBV29-1|few|NA
CSVEDDSGERQFF
TGCAGCGTTGAAGATGACTCGGGCGAAAGGCAGTTCTTC
>14|TRBJ1-2|TRBV7-2|NA|NA
CASSLASGGRGYTF
TGTGCCAGCAGCTTAGCGAGCGGGGGTAGAGGCTACACCTTC
>13|TRBJ2-7|TRBV7-2|few|TRBD1
CASSLARGLEQYF
TGTGCCAGCAGCTTAGCCAGGGGGCTAGAGCAGTACTTC
>18|TRBJ2-5|TRBV12-3/TRBV12-4|few|TRBD1
CASSPSGQGAIGGETQYF
TGTGCCAGCAGTCCTTCTGGACAGGGGGCAATAGGGGGAGAGACCCAGTACTTC
>15|TRBJ2-1|TRBV3-1|many|TRBD2
CASSLLAGSYNEQFF
TGTGCCAGCAGCCTACTAGCGGGATCTTACAATGAGCAGTTCTTC
>16|TRBJ1-2|TRBV3-1|NA|NA
CASSQDPGRPSGGYTF
TGTGCCAGCAGCCAAGATCCCGGACGGCCAAGCGGAGGCTACACCTTC
>14|TRBJ1-1|TRBV7-3|NA|NA
CASSFSTSTGEAFF
TGTGCCAGCAGCTTTAGCACTTCGACGGGGGAAGCTTTCTTT
>16|TRBJ2-2|TRBV6-2/TRBV6-3|NA|NA
CASSYGNYPRTGELFF
TGTGCCAGCAGTTACGGAAACTACCCCCGCACCGGGGAGCTGTTTTTT
>16|TRBJ2-3|TRBV9|NA|TRBD2
CASSPTSGTSTDTQYF
TGTGCCAGCAGCCCCACTAGCGGGACTAGCACAGATACGCAGTATTTT
>12|TRBJ2-1|TRBV4-1|few|NA
CASSQVRGEQFF
TGCGCCAGCAGCCAAGTCCGGGGCGAGCAGTTCTTC
>14|TRBJ2-3|TRBV7-6|NA|NA
CASSFGLSTDTQYF
TGTGCCAGCAGCTTCGGACTAAGCACAGATACGCAGTATTTT
>14|TRBJ1-2|TRBV28|many|NA
CASSFHRENNGYTF
TGTGCCAGCAGTTTTCACCGGGAGAACAATGGCTACACCTTC
>15|TRBJ1-5|TRBV7-2|few|NA
CASSPAGGAGQPQHF
TGTGCCAGCAGCCCAGCTGGGGGCGCAGGGCAGCCCCAGCATTTT
>12|TRBJ1-2|TRBV5-6|NA|NA
CASSLARGGYTF
TGTGCCAGCAGCTTGGCCCGGGGGGGCTACACCTTC
>16|TRBJ2-7|TRBV15|few|TRBD2
CATSRDLSGGSYEQYF
TGTGCCACCAGCAGAGATTTGTCGGGAGGTTCCTACGAGCAGTACTTC
>16|TRBJ2-2|TRBV7-3|NA|NA
CASSPPGGTNTGELFF
TGTGCCAGCAGCCCGCCCGGGGGTACGAACACCGGGGAGCTGTTTTTT
>15|TRBJ2-3|TRBV5-1|few|TRBD1
CASSFQQGETDTQYF
TGCGCCAGCAGCTTTCAACAGGGGGAGACGGATACGCAGTATTTT
>15|TRBJ1-4|TRBV20-1|NA|NA
CSARDLAVLNEKLFF
TGCAGTGCTAGAGATCTAGCGGTCCTCAATGAAAAACTGTTTTTT
>16|TRBJ2-2|TRBV7-6|NA|NA
CASALKVSGRTGELFF
TGTGCCAGCGCCTTGAAGGTTTCGGGACGGACCGGGGAGCTGTTTTTT
>13|TRBJ2-5|TRBV15|NA|NA
CATSPQGRETQYF
TGTGCCACCAGCCCCCAAGGGCGAGAGACCCAGTACTTC
>16|TRBJ2-1|TRBV9|many|NA
CASSPRGGGSYNEQFF
TGTGCCAGCAGCCCAAGGGGTGGTGGCTCCTACAATGAGCAGTTCTTC
>16|TRBJ1-5|TRBV20-1|NA|NA
CSARDPRGSSNQPQHF
TGCAGTGCTAGAGATCCCCGGGGGTCGAGCAATCAGCCCCAGCATTTT
>19|TRBJ2-1|TRBV5-1|NA|TRBD2
CASSGGRLAGRGSYNEQFF
TGCGCCAGCAGCGGGGGGAGGCTAGCGGGACGAGGGTCCTACAATGAGCAGTTCTTC
>16|TRBJ2-3|TRBV5-5|few|NA
CASSFRPDDSTDTQYF
TGTGCCAGCAGCTTTCGTCCGGACGATAGCACAGATACGCAGTATTTT
>14|TRBJ2-5|TRBV4-2|few|NA
CASSQDSGRETQYF
TGTGCCAGCAGCCAAGATTCTGGGCGGGAGACCCAGTACTTC
>11|TRBJ2-3|TRBV6-5|few|NA
CASRETDTQYF
TGTGCCAGCAGAGAAACAGATACGCAGTATTTT
>14|TRBJ1-2|TRBV4-1|few|NA
CASSQSWTDYGYTF
TGCGCCAGCAGCCAATCCTGGACAGACTATGGCTACACCTTC
>17|TRBJ2-4|TRBV3-1|few|NA
CASSQPQGFIGKNIQYF
TGTGCCAGCAGCCAACCGCAGGGGTTCATAGGCAAAAACATTCAGTACTTC
>16|TRBJ1-5|TRBV29-1|few|NA
CSALVGGEGSNQPQHF
TGCAGCGCCCTAGTCGGGGGGGAGGGAAGCAATCAGCCCCAGCATTTT
>14|TRBJ2-2|TRBV7-3|few|TRBD2
CASGSGRNTGELFF
TGTGCCAGCGGGAGCGGGAGGAACACCGGGGAGCTGTTTTTT
>16|TRBJ1-5|TRBV6-2/TRBV6-3|once|TRBD1
CASSYGRTGANQPQHF
TGTGCCAGCAGTTACGGAAGAACAGGGGCCAATCAGCCCCAGCATTTT
>15|TRBJ2-2|TRBV11-2|NA|TRBD1
CASSPDRGPPGELFF
TGTGCCAGCAGCCCGGACAGGGGGCCACCCGGGGAGCTGTTTTTT
>15|TRBJ1-1|TRBV12-3/TRBV12-4|NA|NA
CASSLSDRMNTEAFF
TGTGCCAGCAGTTTATCGGACCGAATGAACACTGAAGCTTTCTTT
>17|TRBJ2-5|TRBV5-1|NA|NA
CASSLTPGGGSFETQYF
TGCGCCAGCAGCTTGACCCCCGGCGGAGGGAGTTTTGAGACCCAGTACTTC
>16|TRBJ2-2|TRBV24-1|few|TRBD1
CATSDPAQGDTGELFF
TGTGCCACCAGTGACCCGGCCCAGGGGGACACCGGGGAGCTGTTTTTT
>12|TRBJ2-1|TRBV10-3|NA|NA
CAISESHNEQFF
TGTGCCATCAGTGAGTCGCATAATGAGCAGTTCTTC
>15|TRBJ1-4|TRBV5-6|NA|TRBD1
CASSSAGQGDEKLFF
TGTGCCAGCAGCTCGGCAGGACAGGGGGATGAAAAACTGTTTTTT
>14|TRBJ2-2|TRBV20-1|NA|NA
CSARVQGKDGELFF
TGCAGTGCTAGAGTTCAGGGGAAGGACGGGGAGCTGTTTTTT
>16|TRBJ1-2|TRBV5-5|few|NA
CASSPWDRREIYGYTF
TGTGCCAGCAGCCCTTGGGACCGACGAGAAATTTATGGCTACACCTTC
>13|TRBJ2-7|TRBV4-3|few|NA
CASSQVGAAEQYF
TGCGCCAGCAGCCAAGTAGGTGCGGCCGAGCAGTACTTC
>15|TRBJ2-5|TRBV9|NA|NA
CASSADPYVIGSQYF
TGTGCCAGCAGCGCCGACCCTTACGTCATTGGGTCCCAGTACTTC
>14|TRBJ1-5|TRBV30|NA|TRBD1
CAWTVGGGEGPQHF
TGTGCCTGGACCGTAGGAGGGGGCGAGGGGCCCCAGCATTTT
>18|TRBJ2-5|TRBV24-1|NA|NA
CATRAEQGGGRFQETQYF
TGTGCCACCAGGGCGGAACAGGGTGGGGGTAGGTTCCAAGAGACCCAGTACTTC
>13|TRBJ2-7|TRBV19|once|NA
CASSHARDTQVDF
TGTGCCAGTAGTCACGCTCGGGACACTCAGGTTGACTTC
>15|TRBJ1-4|TRBV15|NA|NA
CATSRPGAGNEKLFF
TGTGCCACCAGCAGGCCGGGTGCAGGGAATGAAAAACTGTTTTTT
>13|TRBJ1-1|TRBV20-1|few|NA
CSARDRRDTEAFF
TGCAGTGCTAGAGATCGTCGGGACACTGAAGCTTTCTTT
>15|TRBJ2-5|TRBV7-9|few|TRBD2
CASSLELAVEETQYF
TGTGCCAGCAGCTTAGAGCTAGCGGTAGAGGAGACCCAGTACTTC
>14|TRBJ2-7|TRBV10-3|NA|NA
CAISESPGADEQYF
TGTGCCATCAGTGAGTCGCCAGGGGCAGACGAGCAGTACTTC
>17|TRBJ1-1|TRBV7-6|NA|TRBD1
CASSSRTGGHLGTEAFF
TGTGCCAGCAGCTCCCGGACAGGGGGCCATTTGGGCACTGAAGCTTTCTTT
>13|TRBJ2-1|TRBV29-1|few|NA
CSVEVTGESEQFF
TGCAGCGTTGAAGTGACAGGAGAGAGTGAGCAGTTCTTC
>14|TRBJ2-7|TRBV27|NA|TRBD2
CASTLDPRGDEQYF
TGTGCCAGCACCCTGGATCCCCGGGGGGACGAGCAGTACTTC
>17|TRBJ2-3|TRBV5-1|NA|TRBD1
CASSLGRGLTGTDTQYF
TGCGCCAGCAGCTTGGGCAGGGGGCTGACGGGTACAGATACGCAGTATTTT
>14|TRBJ2-2|TRBV10-3|few|NA
CAINRAGETGELFF
TGTGCCATCAATCGGGCCGGGGAGACCGGGGAGCTGTTTTTT
>13|TRBJ2-4|TRBV29-1|many|TRBD2
CSVTGGSLNIQYF
TGCAGCGTTACTGGCGGGAGTCTTAACATTCAGTACTTC
>15|TRBJ1-5|TRBV6-1|few|NA
CASSRVGSSNQPQHF
TGTGCCAGCAGTAGGGTGGGTTCGTCCAATCAGCCCCAGCATTTT
>15|TRBJ2-1|TRBV5-1|NA|NA
CASSFFRPGYNEQFF
TGCGCCAGCAGCTTTTTCCGGCCAGGATACAATGAGCAGTTCTTC
>11|TRBJ2-7|TRBV20-1|NA|NA
CSALLTNEQYF
TGCAGTGCCCTCCTAACTAACGAGCAGTACTTC
>14|TRBJ1-1|TRBV4-3|many|NA
CASSQVRRATEAFF
TGCGCCAGCAGCCAAGTCCGTCGTGCCACTGAAGCTTTCTTT